This TCR beta chain was observed in a study of control samples from healthy donors and cancer patients. Profiled with immunoSEQ multiplex PCR; TCRdb holds only in-frame clones, not every one. Here the sample spans fewer than 100,000 clones, about 88% being singletons. There are 12 residues in the CDR3. V was pared by 1 base and J by 5 bases, with 6 bases between. CDR1 SGHTA and CDR2 FQGNSA come from the germline V gene. The origin of this receptor is a woman aged 50 to 65 in good health. The sequenced sample was blood. The chain joins TRBV7-2 to TRBJ2-7; no reliable D call. CDR3 DNA: TGTGCCAGCAGCTTAGTGGGGAACGAGCAGTACTTC. It yields the protein CASSLVGNEQYF.